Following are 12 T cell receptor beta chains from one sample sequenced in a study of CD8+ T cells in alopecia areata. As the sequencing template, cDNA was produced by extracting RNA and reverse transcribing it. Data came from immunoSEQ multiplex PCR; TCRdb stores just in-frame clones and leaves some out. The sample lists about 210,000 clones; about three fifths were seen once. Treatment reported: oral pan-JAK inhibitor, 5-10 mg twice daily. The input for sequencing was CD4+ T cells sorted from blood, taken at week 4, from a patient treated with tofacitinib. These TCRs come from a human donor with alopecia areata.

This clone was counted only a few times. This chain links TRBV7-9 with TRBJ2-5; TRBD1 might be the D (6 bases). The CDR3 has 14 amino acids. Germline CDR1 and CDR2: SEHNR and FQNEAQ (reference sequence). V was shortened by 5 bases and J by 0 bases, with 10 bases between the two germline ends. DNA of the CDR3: TGTGCCAGCAGCGACGGACAGTACCAAGAGACCCAGTACTTC. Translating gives CASSDGQYQETQYF. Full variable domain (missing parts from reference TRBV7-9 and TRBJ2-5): DTGVSQNPRHKITKRGQNVTFRCDPISEHNRLYWYRQTLGQGPEFLTYFQNEAQLEKSRLLSDRFSAERPKGSFSTLEIQRTEQGDSAMYLCASSDGQYQETQYFGPGTRLLVL.

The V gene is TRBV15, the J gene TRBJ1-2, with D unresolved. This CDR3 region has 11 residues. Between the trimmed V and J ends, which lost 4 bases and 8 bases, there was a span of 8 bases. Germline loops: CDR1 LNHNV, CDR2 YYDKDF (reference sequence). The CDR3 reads CATSKGAGYTF. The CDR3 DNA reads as TGTGCCACCAGCAAGGGCGCGGGCTACACCTTC.

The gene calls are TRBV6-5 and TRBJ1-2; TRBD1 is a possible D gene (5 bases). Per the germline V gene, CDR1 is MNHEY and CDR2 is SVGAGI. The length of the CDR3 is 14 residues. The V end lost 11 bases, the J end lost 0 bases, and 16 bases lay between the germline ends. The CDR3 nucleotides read TGTGCCGTAGGCAGGGACCGTCCTAACTATGGCTACACCTTC. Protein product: CAVGRDRPNYGYTF.

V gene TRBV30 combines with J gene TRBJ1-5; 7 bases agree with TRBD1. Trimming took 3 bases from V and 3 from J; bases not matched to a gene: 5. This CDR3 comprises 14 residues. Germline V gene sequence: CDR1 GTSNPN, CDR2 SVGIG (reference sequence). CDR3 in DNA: TGTGCCTGGAGCGGAGGGACAGTCAATCAGCCCCAGCATTTT. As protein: CAWSGGTVNQPQHF.

CDR3 DNA: TGCGCCAGCAGCTCGGCAAGATTTGGTGAGCAGTTCTTC. This translates into CASSSARFGEQFF. This chain links TRBV5-1 with TRBJ2-1; no reliable D call. This CDR3 has 13 amino acids. Germline CDR1 reads SGHRS; CDR2 reads YFSETQ. The V end was cut by 3 bases, the J end by 9 bases, with 13 bases between.

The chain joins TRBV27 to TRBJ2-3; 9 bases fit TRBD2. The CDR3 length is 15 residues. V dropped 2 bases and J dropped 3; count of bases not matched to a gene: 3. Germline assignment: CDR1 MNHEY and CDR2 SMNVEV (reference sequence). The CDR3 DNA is TGTGCCAGCAGTTTAAAGCGGGGGGCAACAGATACGCAGTATTTT. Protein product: CASSLKRGATDTQYF.

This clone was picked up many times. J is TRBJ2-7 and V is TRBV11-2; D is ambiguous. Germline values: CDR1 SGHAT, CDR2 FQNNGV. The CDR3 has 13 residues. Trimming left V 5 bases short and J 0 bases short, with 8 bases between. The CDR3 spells CASSALSSYEQYF. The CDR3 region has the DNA TGTGCCAGCAGCGCATTAAGCTCCTACGAGCAGTACTTC. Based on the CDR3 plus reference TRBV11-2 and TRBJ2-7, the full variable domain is EAGVAQSPRYKIIEKRQSVAFWCNPISGHATLYWYQQILGQGPKLLIQFQNNGVVDDSQLPKDRFSAERLKGVDSTLKIQPAKLEDSAVYLCASSALSSYEQYFGPGTRLTVT.

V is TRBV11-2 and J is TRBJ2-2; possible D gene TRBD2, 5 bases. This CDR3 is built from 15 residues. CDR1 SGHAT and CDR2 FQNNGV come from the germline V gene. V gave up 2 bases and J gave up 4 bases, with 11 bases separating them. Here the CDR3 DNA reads TGTGCCAGCAGCTTAAAAGCGGCGGCCACCGGGGAGCTGTTTTTT. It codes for CASSLKAAATGELFF.

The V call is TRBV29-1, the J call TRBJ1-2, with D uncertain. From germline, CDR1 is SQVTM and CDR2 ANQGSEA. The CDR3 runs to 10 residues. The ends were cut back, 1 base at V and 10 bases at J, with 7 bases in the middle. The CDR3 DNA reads TGCAGCGTTGAAGTTTACCCCTACACCTTC. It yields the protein CSVEVYPYTF.

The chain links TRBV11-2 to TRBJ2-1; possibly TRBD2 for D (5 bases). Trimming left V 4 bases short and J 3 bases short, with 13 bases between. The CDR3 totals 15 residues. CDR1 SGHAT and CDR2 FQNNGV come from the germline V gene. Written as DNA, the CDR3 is TGTGCCAGCAGCTCCTTGAGGCGGGTCTACAATGAGCAGTTCTTC. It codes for CASSSLRRVYNEQFF.

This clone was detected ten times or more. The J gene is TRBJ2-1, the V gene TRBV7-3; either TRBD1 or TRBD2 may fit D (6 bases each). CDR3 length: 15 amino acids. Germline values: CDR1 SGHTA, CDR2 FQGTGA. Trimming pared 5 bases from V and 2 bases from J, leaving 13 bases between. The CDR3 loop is CASSQTGAPYNEQFF. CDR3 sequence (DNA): TGTGCCAGCAGCCAGACGGGGGCCCCCTACAATGAGCAGTTCTTC.

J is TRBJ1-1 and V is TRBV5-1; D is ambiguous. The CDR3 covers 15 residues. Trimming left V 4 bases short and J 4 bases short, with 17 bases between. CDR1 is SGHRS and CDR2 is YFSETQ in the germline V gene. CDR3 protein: CASSIPQKKGTEAFF. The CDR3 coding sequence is TGCGCCAGCAGCATTCCCCAGAAGAAGGGCACTGAAGCTTTCTTT.